Presented here are 28 T cell receptor beta chains from one specimen sequenced in a study of human thymus T cells (TCRdb year 2020). Libraries were made using the immunoSEQ multiplex PCR assay. TCRdb took this table from immuneACCESS and kept in-frame rearrangements with V and J called. Such tables lack part of the clones; where checked against another copy, unresolved V genes explain under half of the gap, and the rest is unexplained. This sample gives about 60,000 clones in total; 94% of them show up just once. The ten largest clones take up around 5.4% of the sample. Sequencing input: blood. These TCRs come from a boy in the first two years of life with a congenital heart defect but otherwise immunologically healthy.

The V call is TRBV5-4, the J call TRBJ2-3, with TRBD2 matching over 12 bases. The J segment lost 4 bases and the V segment lost 0 bases, leaving 0 bases of the junction unmatched. The CDR3 length is 15 residues. CDR1 and CDR2 (germline): SGHNT, YYREEE (reference sequence). CDR3: CASSLASGGADTQYF. The CDR3 DNA reads as TGTGCCAGCAGCTTGGCTAGCGGGGGGGCAGATACGCAGTATTTT.

The chain uses TRBV28 and TRBJ1-2; possibly TRBD1 for D (6 bases). Germline V CDR1 and CDR2: MDHEN, SYDVKM. CDR3 length: 15 residues. The V gene lost 6 bases and the J gene lost 4 bases, with 18 bases spanning the gap. CDR3 residues: CASSLTGRGSYGYTF. The DNA of the CDR3 is TGTGCCAGCAGCCTAACGGGGAGGGGGTCCTATGGCTACACCTTC.

The chain joins TRBV11-3 to TRBJ1-2; possible D gene TRBD1, 6 bases. Germline CDR1 SGHNT, CDR2 YENEEA. The CDR3 covers 13 residues. V lost 0 bases and J 8 bases, leaving 10 bases between the germline ends. CDR3 region: CASSLDRGGGYTF. The DNA of the CDR3 is TGTGCCAGCAGCTTAGATCGCGGGGGCGGCTACACCTTC.

The chain couples TRBV4-3 to TRBJ1-2; possible D gene TRBD1, 5 bases. The germline gives CDR1 LGHNA, CDR2 YSLEER. The CDR3 length is 18 residues. Trimming stripped 11 bases from V and 3 bases from J, with 31 bases between. The CDR3 bases are TGCGCCTACCCTACCGGAAACGCGGGACCCTCGAGGTACTATGGCTACACCTTC. As protein: CAYPTGNAGPSRYYGYTF.

The CDR3 coding sequence is TGTGCCAGCAGCTTATTATCGGGGCGCCAGTACAATGAGCAGTTCTTC. Its translation is CASSLLSGRQYNEQFF. V usage is TRBV7-9 and J usage is TRBJ2-1, with D perhaps TRBD1 or TRBD2 (5 bases each). Germline lookup yields CDR1 SEHNR and CDR2 FQNEAQ (reference sequence). This CDR3 has 16 amino acids. V was shortened by 2 bases and J by 4 bases, with 15 bases between the two germline ends.

The rearrangement joins TRBV4-3 to TRBJ1-3; weak D call: TRBD1 (6 bases). Germline values: CDR1 LGHNA, CDR2 YSLEER. There are 19 residues in the CDR3. Trimming left V 4 bases short and J 3 bases short, with 25 bases between. The CDR3 coding sequence is TGCGCCAGCAGCCGCAGACTTCACGAACCGTACAGGGTTGGAAACACCATATATTTT. Amino acids: CASSRRLHEPYRVGNTIYF.

The J gene is TRBJ2-7, the V gene TRBV11-2, with TRBD2 identical over 9 bases. With V trimmed by 5 bases and J by 3 bases, 5 bases remained unmatched. This CDR3 region has 14 residues. The germline V gene has CDR1 SGHAT and CDR2 FQNNGV. Here the CDR3 reads CASSPTSGDYEQYF. Here the CDR3 DNA reads TGTGCCAGCAGCCCGACTAGCGGAGACTACGAGCAGTACTTC.

In DNA, the CDR3 is TGTGCCAGCAGTTATCACCATAACCAGCCCCAGCATTTT. Its protein product is CASSYHHNQPQHF. This chain uses TRBV6-6 with TRBJ1-5, with D unresolved. Trimming took 3 bases from V and 7 from J, leaving 10 bases between them. CDR1 MNHNY and CDR2 SVGAGI come from the germline V gene (reference sequence). The CDR3 has 13 amino acids.

The chain couples TRBV6-1 to TRBJ2-7; D might be TRBD1 (6 bases). The germline CDR1 and CDR2 sequences are MNHNS and SASEGT. V lost 11 bases to trimming and J lost 3 bases, with 14 bases between them. This CDR3 comprises 12 residues. For the CDR3, the DNA is TGTGCCGCCTACGGACAGATCTACGAGCAGTACTTC. Translating gives CAAYGQIYEQYF.

This chain uses TRBV6-6 with TRBJ2-1; D perhaps matches TRBD1 (6 bases). Germline-derived CDR1 and CDR2 are MNHNY and SVGAGI (reference sequence). Deletions cut 2 bases from V and 10 bases from J, with 18 bases between. CDR3 length equals 15 residues. Written as DNA, the CDR3 is TGTGCCAGCAGTTACGAGGGGGACCACGCTGGGGAGCAGTTCTTC. Protein sequence: CASSYEGDHAGEQFF.

V and J are TRBV5-1 and TRBJ2-5, with 7 nucleotides matching TRBD1. Germline values: CDR1 SGHRS, CDR2 YFSETQ. V shed 0 bases and J 4 bases; nucleotides not matched to a gene: 9. CDR3 length: 16 amino acids. The CDR3 sequence: CASSLVGQGVAETQYF. In nucleotides, the CDR3 is TGCGCCAGCAGCTTGGTCGGCCAGGGGGTCGCAGAGACCCAGTACTTC.

This chain uses TRBV11-3 with TRBJ2-3; the D is unclear. The CDR3 length is 11 residues. V gave up 4 bases and J gave up 2 bases, with 1 base separating them. Looked up from germline, CDR1 is SGHNT and CDR2 is YENEEA. The DNA of the CDR3 is TGTGCCAGCAGCTCCACAGATACGCAGTATTTT. Protein sequence: CASSSTDTQYF.

This sequence joins TRBV19 and TRBJ1-2, with TRBD1 as a possible D gene (6 bases). V was pared by 0 bases and J by 8 bases, with 16 bases between. The length of the CDR3 is 15 residues. Germline assignment: CDR1 LNHDA and CDR2 SQIVND (reference sequence). CDR3 sequence: CASSIERDTFPGYTF. The DNA of the CDR3 is TGTGCCAGTAGTATAGAACGGGACACGTTTCCCGGCTACACCTTC.

This clone came up once. The chain couples TRBV7-9 to TRBJ2-3, with 15 bases matching TRBD2. V shed 3 bases, J shed 4 bases, and the junction held 2 bases outside the gene matches. This CDR3 spans 16 amino acids. The germline gives CDR1 SEHNR, CDR2 FQNEAQ (reference sequence). CDR3 DNA: TGTGCCAGCAGCTTTGGACTAGCGGGAGGGGCAGATACGCAGTATTTT. It yields the protein CASSFGLAGGADTQYF.

This rearrangement joins TRBV10-3 to TRBJ1-1; 10 bases align to TRBD1. This CDR3 region has 14 residues. Germline-derived CDR1 and CDR2 are ENHRY and SYGVKD. V trimming: 6 bases; J trimming: 3 bases; junction bases outside the gene matches: 4. The CDR3 DNA reads as TGTGCCATCAGCGAGGGACAGGGGTACACTGAAGCTTTCTTT. This sequence encodes CAISEGQGYTEAFF.

The chain uses TRBV6-1 and TRBJ2-1, with 7 bases matching TRBD2. V was clipped by 4 bases and J by 6 bases; unmatched bases: 3. The CDR3 is made up of 13 amino acids. CDR1 and CDR2 from the germline V gene are MNHNS and SASEGT. In DNA form, the CDR3 reads TGTGCCAGCAGTGGTTTAGCGGGCAATGAGCAGTTCTTC. Amino acids: CASSGLAGNEQFF.

This clone was seen a few times. This chain uses TRBV13 with TRBJ1-5; unclear D gene. Trimming pared 3 bases from V and 3 bases from J, leaving 3 bases between. Germline CDR1 PRHDT, CDR2 FYEKMQ (reference sequence). The CDR3 sequence is 12 residues long. The CDR3 here is CASSLANQPQHF. For the CDR3, the DNA is TGTGCCAGCAGCTTGGCCAATCAGCCCCAGCATTTT.

In this sample, this clone turned up a few times. The chain links TRBV5-1 to TRBJ2-7; D may correspond to TRBD1 or TRBD2 (7 bases each). V was shortened by 0 bases and J by 2 bases, with 18 bases between the two germline ends. Germline V gene sequence: CDR1 SGHRS, CDR2 YFSETQ. The CDR3 length is 17 residues. This chain's CDR3 is CASSLVGGGGQTYEQYF. The CDR3 bases are TGCGCCAGCAGCTTGGTTGGGGGAGGGGGCCAAACCTACGAGCAGTACTTC.

The rearrangement joins TRBV2 to TRBJ1-1, with 9 bases that match TRBD1. Germline CDR1 reads SNHLY; CDR2 reads FYNNEI. The CDR3 runs to 13 residues. Germline trimming cut 7 bases from V and 7 bases from J; bases unmatched to any gene: 7. CDR3 residues: CASNLQGAGEAFF. CDR3 in DNA: TGTGCCAGCAACCTACAGGGGGCCGGTGAAGCTTTCTTT.

V and J are TRBV5-1 and TRBJ2-3, with D perhaps matching TRBD1 (6 bases). The germline gives CDR1 SGHRS, CDR2 YFSETQ. V lost 6 bases and J lost 2, with 10 bases in between. The CDR3 loop spans 13 amino acids. The CDR3 is CASKRDNTDTQYF. The CDR3 DNA reads TGCGCCAGCAAAAGGGACAACACAGATACGCAGTATTTT. The full variable domain, in which reference TRBV5-1 and TRBJ2-3 provide the parts outside the CDR3, is KAGVTQTPRYLIKTRGQQVTLSCSPISGHRSVSWYQQTPGQGLQFLFEYFSETQRNKGNFPGRFSGRQFSNSRSEMNVSTLELGDSALYLCASKRDNTDTQYFGPGTRLTVL.

This clone was counted a single time. The rearrangement joins TRBV4-3 to TRBJ2-1; 8 nucleotides line up with TRBD2. Trimming cost V 0 bases and J 8 bases; bases outside gene matches: 6. This CDR3 spans 15 amino acids. In germline, CDR1 is LGHNA, CDR2 YSLEER. The CDR3 bases are TGCGCCAGCAGCCAAGATAGGCGGGGGGAAGATGAGCAGTTCTTC. It codes for CASSQDRRGEDEQFF.

The V and J genes are TRBV9 and TRBJ2-3; 9 bases are a match to TRBD2. Trimming removed 4 bases from V and 1 base from J; junction bases left unmatched: 4. Germline values: CDR1 SGDLS, CDR2 YYNGEE. The CDR3 contains 15 residues. CDR3 in DNA: TGTGCCAGCAGCCAGGCTAGCGGGGGCACAGATACGCAGTATTTT. This codes for CASSQASGGTDTQYF.

The chain combines TRBV19 with TRBJ1-2; 9 nucleotides agree with TRBD1. CDR3 length: 14 amino acids. The germline CDR1 and CDR2 sequences are LNHDA and SQIVND (reference sequence). V lost 5 bases to trimming and J lost 4 bases; unmatched junction nucleotides: 5. The CDR3 DNA follows: TGTGCCAGTAGTCACAGGGGGCAGGTCTATGGCTACACCTTC. This gives the protein CASSHRGQVYGYTF.

This chain uses TRBV27 with TRBJ2-1, with 10 bases identical to TRBD2. Germline CDR1 is MNHEY and CDR2 is SMNVEV (reference sequence). The V segment lost 3 bases and the J segment 7 bases; nucleotides outside the gene matches: 6. The CDR3 is 15 amino acids. This chain's CDR3 is CASSFQAGGFNEQFF. For the CDR3, the DNA is TGTGCCAGCAGTTTCCAAGCGGGAGGGTTTAATGAGCAGTTCTTC.

The chain carries TRBV4-2 and TRBJ1-5, with TRBD1 matching 8 bases. Germline V gene lookup returns CDR1 LGHNA and CDR2 YNFKEQ. CDR3 length: 17 amino acids. With V trimmed by 1 base and J by 4 bases, 9 bases remained unmatched. This CDR3 reads CASSQVTGDRTNQPQHF. CDR3 coding DNA: TGTGCCAGCAGCCAAGTAACAGGGGACAGGACAAATCAGCCCCAGCATTTT.

The rearrangement joins TRBV4-2 to TRBJ2-1; perhaps D is TRBD1 or TRBD2 (5 bases each). Trimming shortened V by 0 bases and J by 0 bases, and 15 bases separated the two germline ends. Germline assignment: CDR1 LGHNA and CDR2 YNFKEQ. The CDR3 is made up of 18 amino acids. This chain's CDR3 is CASSQEFWGRNSYNEQFF. As DNA, the CDR3 is TGTGCCAGCAGCCAAGAGTTTTGGGGGAGAAACTCCTACAATGAGCAGTTCTTC.

The rearrangement uses TRBV13 and TRBJ1-2; D is uncertain. The ends were cut back, 1 base at V and 3 bases at J, with 3 bases in the middle. Germline loops: CDR1 PRHDT, CDR2 FYEKMQ (reference sequence). The CDR3 length is 12 residues. CDR3 sequence reads: CASSLEDYGYTF. In DNA form, the CDR3 reads TGTGCCAGCAGCTTAGAGGACTATGGCTACACCTTC. Complete variable domain (other parts from reference TRBV13 and TRBJ1-2): AAGVIQSPRHLIKEKRETATLKCYPIPRHDTVYWYQQGPGQDPQFLISFYEKMQSDKGSIPDRFSAQQFSDYHSELNMSSLELGDSALYFCASSLEDYGYTFGSGTRLTVV.

This chain links TRBV19 with TRBJ2-3, with a possible D match to TRBD2 (6 bases). From germline, CDR1 is LNHDA and CDR2 SQIVND (reference sequence). Trimming shortened V by 2 bases and J by 5 bases, and 14 bases separated the two germline ends. The CDR3 totals 15 residues. The CDR3 sequence is CASSITSVGGDTQYF. The CDR3 nucleotides read TGTGCCAGTAGTATAACGTCCGTGGGGGGAGATACGCAGTATTTT.